The clone carrying this T cell receptor (beta chain) appeared many times. The antigen is undetermined. Profiles of TCR beta VDJ and CDR3 were generated from a genomic DNA template. Using its own MiXCR run on the reads, TCRdb lists one record per CDR3 protein. Seen here are about 270,000 distinct CDR3 sequences, about 56% observed once, and the top ten hold roughly 8%. V was clipped by 2 bases and J by 7 bases; unmatched bases: 3. There are 14 residues in the CDR3. This entry is derived from a study of CD8+CD57+ T cells in acquired aplastic anemia. Study at large: The DNA of sorted CD4+ and CD8+ cells averaged around 3 ug.

Study-level points and caveats: Between patients and controls, CD8+ Simpson's diversity did not vary significantly. Patients and controls were found to share twenty-nine CD8+ CDR3 sequences.

Input material: sorted CD4+, CD8+, or CD8+CD57+ T cells (not recorded which) from PBMCs. This TCR was recovered from a human donor with severe aplastic anemia or a healthy control (not recorded which). This chain links TRBV12-3 or TRBV12-4 with TRBJ1-2; 11 bases are a match to TRBD1. The CDR3 spells CASSLRDRGGGYTF. CDR3 bases: TGTGCCAGCAGTTTAAGGGACAGGGGGGGTGGCTACACCTTC.